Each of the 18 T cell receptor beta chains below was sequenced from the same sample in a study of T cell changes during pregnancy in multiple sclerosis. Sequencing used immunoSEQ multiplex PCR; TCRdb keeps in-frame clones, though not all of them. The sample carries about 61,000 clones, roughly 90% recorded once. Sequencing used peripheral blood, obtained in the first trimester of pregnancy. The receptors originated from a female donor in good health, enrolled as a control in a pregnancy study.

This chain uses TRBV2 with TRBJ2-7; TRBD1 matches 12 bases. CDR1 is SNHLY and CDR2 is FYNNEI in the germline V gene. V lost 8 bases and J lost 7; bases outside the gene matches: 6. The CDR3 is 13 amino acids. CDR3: CASGTGGSWEQYF. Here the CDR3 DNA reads TGTGCCAGCGGGACAGGGGGCTCATGGGAGCAGTACTTC.

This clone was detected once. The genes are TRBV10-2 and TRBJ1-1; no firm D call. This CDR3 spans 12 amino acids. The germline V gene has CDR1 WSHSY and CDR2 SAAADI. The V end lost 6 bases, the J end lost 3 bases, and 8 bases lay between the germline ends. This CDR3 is CASRRMDTEAFF. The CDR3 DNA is TGCGCCAGCAGGCGTATGGACACTGAAGCTTTCTTT.

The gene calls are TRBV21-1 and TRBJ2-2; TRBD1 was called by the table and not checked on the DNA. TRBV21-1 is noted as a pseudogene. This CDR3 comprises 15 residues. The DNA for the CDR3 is TGTGCCAGTGGGCCCGGGACAGGACTCACCGGGGAGCTGTTTTTT. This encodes CASGPGTGLTGELFF.

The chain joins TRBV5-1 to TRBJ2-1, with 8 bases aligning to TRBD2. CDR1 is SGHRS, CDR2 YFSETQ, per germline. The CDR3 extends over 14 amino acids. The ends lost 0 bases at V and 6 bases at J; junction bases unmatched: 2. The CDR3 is CASSLGAGVNEQFF. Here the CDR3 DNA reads TGCGCCAGCAGCTTGGGAGCGGGAGTCAATGAGCAGTTCTTC.

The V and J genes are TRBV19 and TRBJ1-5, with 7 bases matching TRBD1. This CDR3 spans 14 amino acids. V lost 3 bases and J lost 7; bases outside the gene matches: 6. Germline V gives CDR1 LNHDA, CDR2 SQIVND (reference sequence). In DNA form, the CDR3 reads TGTGCCAGTAGTATCCGACAGGGCGGCCAGCCCCAGCATTTT. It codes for CASSIRQGGQPQHF.

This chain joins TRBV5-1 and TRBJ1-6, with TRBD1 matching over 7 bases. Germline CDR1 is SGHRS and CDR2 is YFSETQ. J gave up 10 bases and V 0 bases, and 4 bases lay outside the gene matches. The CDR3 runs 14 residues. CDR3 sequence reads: CASSLDRGESPLHF. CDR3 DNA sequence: TGCGCCAGCAGCTTGGACAGGGGAGAATCACCCCTCCACTTT. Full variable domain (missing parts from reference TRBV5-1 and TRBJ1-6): KAGVTQTPRYLIKTRGQQVTLSCSPISGHRSVSWYQQTPGQGLQFLFEYFSETQRNKGNFPGRFSGRQFSNSRSEMNVSTLELGDSALYLCASSLDRGESPLHFGNGTRLTVT.

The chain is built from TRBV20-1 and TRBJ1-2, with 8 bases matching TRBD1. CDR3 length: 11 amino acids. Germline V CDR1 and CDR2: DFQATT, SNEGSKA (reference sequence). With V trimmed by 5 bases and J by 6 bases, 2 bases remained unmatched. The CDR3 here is CSAQDRDGYTF. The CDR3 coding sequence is TGCAGTGCTCAGGACAGGGATGGCTACACCTTC.

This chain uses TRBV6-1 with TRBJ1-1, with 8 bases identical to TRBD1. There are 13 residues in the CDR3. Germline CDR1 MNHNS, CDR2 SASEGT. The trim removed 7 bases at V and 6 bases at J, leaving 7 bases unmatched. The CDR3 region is CASTQDRGPEAFF. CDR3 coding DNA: TGTGCCAGCACCCAAGACAGGGGCCCTGAAGCTTTCTTT.

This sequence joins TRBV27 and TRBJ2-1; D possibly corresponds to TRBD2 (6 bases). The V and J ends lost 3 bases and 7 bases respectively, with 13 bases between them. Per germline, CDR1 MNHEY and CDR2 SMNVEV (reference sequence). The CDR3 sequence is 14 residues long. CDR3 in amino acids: CASSFLGGSNEQFF. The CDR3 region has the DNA TGTGCCAGCAGTTTCTTGGGGGGTTCGAATGAGCAGTTCTTC.

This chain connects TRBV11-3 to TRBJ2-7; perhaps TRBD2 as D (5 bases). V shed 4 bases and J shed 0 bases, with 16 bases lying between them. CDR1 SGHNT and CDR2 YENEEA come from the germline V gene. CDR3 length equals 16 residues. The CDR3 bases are TGTGCCAGCAGCTCCGGGAAGAGGAGTTACTCCTACGAGCAGTACTTC. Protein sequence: CASSSGKRSYSYEQYF.

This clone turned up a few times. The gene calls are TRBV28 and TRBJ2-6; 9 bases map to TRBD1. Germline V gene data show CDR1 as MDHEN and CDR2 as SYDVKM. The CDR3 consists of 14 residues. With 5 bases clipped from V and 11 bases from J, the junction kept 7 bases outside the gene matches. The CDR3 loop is CASSLQGAPHVLTF. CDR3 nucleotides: TGTGCCAGCAGTCTACAGGGGGCTCCCCACGTCCTGACTTTC.

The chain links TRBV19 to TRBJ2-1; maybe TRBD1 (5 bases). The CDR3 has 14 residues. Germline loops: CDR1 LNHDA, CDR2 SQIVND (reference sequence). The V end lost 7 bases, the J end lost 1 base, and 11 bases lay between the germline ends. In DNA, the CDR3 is TGTGCCAGTAATTTTGACAGTTCCTACAATGAGCAGTTCTTC. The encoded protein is CASNFDSSYNEQFF.

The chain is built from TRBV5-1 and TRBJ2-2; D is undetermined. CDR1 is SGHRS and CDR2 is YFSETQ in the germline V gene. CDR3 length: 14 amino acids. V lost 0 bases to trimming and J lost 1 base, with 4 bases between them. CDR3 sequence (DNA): TGCGCCAGCAGCTTGGCCGGGAACACCGGGGAGCTGTTTTTT. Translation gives CASSLAGNTGELFF. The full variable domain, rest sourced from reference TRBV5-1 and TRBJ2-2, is KAGVTQTPRYLIKTRGQQVTLSCSPISGHRSVSWYQQTPGQGLQFLFEYFSETQRNKGNFPGRFSGRQFSNSRSEMNVSTLELGDSALYLCASSLAGNTGELFFGEGSRLTVL.

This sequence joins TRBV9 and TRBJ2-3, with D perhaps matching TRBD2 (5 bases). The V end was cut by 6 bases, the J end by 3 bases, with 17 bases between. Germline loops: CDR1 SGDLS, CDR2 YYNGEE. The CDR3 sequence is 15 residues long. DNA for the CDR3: TGTGCCAGCAACAAAGGTCGAGCGGAGACAGATACGCAGTATTTT. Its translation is CASNKGRAETDTQYF.

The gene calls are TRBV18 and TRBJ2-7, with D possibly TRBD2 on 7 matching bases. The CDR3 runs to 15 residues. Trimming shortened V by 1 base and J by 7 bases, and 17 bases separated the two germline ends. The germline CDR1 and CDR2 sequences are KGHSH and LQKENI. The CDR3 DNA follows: TGTGCCAGCTCACCACAGACGGGGGGCGCGGGAGAGCAGTACTTC. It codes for CASSPQTGGAGEQYF. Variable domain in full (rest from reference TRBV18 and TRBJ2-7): NAGVMQNPRHLVRRRGQEARLRCSPMKGHSHVYWYRQLPEEGLKFMVYLQKENIIDESGMPKERFSAEFPKEGPSILRIQQVVRGDSAAYFCASSPQTGGAGEQYFGPGTRLTVT.

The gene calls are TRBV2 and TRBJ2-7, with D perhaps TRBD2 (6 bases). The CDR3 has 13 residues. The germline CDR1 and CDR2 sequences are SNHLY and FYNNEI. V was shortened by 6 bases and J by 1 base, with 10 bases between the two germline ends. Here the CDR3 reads CASRAGYSYEQYF. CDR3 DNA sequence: TGTGCCAGCAGGGCGGGATATTCCTACGAGCAGTACTTC. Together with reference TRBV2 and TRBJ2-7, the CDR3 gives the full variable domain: EPEVTQTPSHQVTQMGQEVILRCVPISNHLYFYWYRQILGQKVEFLVSFYNNEISEKSEIFDDQFSVERPDGSNFTLKIRSTKLEDSAMYFCASRAGYSYEQYFGPGTRLTVT.

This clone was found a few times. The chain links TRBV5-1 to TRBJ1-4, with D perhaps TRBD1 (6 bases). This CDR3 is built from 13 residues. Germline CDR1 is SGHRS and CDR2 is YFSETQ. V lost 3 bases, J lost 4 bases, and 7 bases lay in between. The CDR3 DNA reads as TGCGCCAGCAGCTCGGGACATAATGAAAAACTGTTTTTT. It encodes CASSSGHNEKLFF. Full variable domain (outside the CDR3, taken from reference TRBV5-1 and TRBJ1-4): KAGVTQTPRYLIKTRGQQVTLSCSPISGHRSVSWYQQTPGQGLQFLFEYFSETQRNKGNFPGRFSGRQFSNSRSEMNVSTLELGDSALYLCASSSGHNEKLFFGSGTQLSVL.

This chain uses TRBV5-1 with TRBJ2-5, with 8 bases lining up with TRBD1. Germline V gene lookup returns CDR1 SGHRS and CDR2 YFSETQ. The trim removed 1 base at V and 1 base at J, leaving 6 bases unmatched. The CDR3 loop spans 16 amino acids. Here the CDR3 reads CASSLYPGGIQETQYF. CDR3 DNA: TGCGCCAGCAGCTTGTACCCAGGGGGCATCCAAGAGACCCAGTACTTC.